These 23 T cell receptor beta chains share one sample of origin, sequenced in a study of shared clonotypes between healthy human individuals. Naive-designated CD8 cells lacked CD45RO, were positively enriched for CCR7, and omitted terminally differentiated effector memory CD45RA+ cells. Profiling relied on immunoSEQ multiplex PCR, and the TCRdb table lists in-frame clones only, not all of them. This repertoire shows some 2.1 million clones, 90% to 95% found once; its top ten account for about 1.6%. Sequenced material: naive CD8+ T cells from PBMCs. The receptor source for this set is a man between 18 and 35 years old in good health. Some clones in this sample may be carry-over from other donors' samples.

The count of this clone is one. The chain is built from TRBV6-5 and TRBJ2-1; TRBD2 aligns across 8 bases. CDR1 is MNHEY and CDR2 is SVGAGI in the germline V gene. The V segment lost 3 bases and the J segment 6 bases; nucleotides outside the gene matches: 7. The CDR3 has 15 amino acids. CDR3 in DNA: TGTGCCAGCAGTTATACAGCGGGAGCTCGCAATGAGCAGTTCTTC. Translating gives CASSYTAGARNEQFF.

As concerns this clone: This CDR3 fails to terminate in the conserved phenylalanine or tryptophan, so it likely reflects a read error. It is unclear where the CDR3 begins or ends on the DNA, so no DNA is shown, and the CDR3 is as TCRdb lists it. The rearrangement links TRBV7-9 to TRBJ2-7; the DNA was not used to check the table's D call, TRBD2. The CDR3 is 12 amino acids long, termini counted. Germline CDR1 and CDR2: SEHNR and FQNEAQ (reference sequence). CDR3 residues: CASSLSRESPAA.

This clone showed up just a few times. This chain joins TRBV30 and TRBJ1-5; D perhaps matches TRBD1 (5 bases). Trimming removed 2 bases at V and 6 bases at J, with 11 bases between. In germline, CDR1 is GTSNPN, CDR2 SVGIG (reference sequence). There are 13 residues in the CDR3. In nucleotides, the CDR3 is TGTGCCTGGAGTCCAGGGAGGGGTCAGCCCCAGCATTTT. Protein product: CAWSPGRGQPQHF.

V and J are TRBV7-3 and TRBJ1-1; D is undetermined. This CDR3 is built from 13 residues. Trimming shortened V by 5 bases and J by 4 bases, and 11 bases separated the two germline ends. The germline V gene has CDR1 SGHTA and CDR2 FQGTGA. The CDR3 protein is CASSIFRVTEAFF. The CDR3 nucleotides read TGTGCCAGCAGCATATTCCGAGTCACTGAAGCTTTCTTT.

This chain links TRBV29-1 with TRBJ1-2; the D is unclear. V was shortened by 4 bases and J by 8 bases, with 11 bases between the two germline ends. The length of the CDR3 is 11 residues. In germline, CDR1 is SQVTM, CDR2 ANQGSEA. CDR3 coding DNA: TGCAGCGTTGTAGGTTCACTAGGCTACACCTTC. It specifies CSVVGSLGYTF.

In DNA, the CDR3 is TGCGCCAGCAGCTTTGAATGGAGGACTCCCGAAGCTTTCTTT. This encodes CASSFEWRTPEAFF. The chain recombines TRBV5-1 with TRBJ1-1; no clear D. V lost 2 bases and J 8 bases, leaving 16 bases between the germline ends. This CDR3 contains 14 residues. The germline V gene encodes CDR1 SGHRS and CDR2 YFSETQ.

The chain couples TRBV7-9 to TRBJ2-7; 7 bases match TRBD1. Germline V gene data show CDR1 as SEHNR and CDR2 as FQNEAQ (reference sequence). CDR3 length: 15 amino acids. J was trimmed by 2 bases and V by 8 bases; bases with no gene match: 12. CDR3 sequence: CASVPPEGAAYEQYF. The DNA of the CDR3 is TGTGCCAGCGTGCCGCCCGAGGGGGCAGCCTACGAGCAGTACTTC.

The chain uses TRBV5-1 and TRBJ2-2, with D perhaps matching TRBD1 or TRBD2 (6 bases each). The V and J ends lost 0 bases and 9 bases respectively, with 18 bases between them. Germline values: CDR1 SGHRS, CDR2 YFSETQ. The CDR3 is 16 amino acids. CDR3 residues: CASSLEPRGRIWELFF. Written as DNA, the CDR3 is TGCGCCAGCAGCTTGGAACCCCGGGGGCGCATCTGGGAGCTGTTTTTT. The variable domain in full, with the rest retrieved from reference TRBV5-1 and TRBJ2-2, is KAGVTQTPRYLIKTRGQQVTLSCSPISGHRSVSWYQQTPGQGLQFLFEYFSETQRNKGNFPGRFSGRQFSNSRSEMNVSTLELGDSALYLCASSLEPRGRIWELFFGEGSRLTVL.

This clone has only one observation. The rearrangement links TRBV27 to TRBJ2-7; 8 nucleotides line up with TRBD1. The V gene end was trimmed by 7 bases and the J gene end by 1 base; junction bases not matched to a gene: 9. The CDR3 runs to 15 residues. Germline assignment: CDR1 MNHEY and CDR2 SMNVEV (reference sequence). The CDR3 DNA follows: TGTGCCAGCATATCTAGTACAGGGGGGTCCTACGAGCAGTACTTC. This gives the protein CASISSTGGSYEQYF.

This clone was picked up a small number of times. CDR3 residues: CASSNRDRGYEQYF. CDR3 bases: TGTGCCAGTAGTAACCGGGACAGGGGCTACGAGCAGTACTTC. The chain is built from TRBV19 and TRBJ2-7, with 10 bases fitting TRBD1. CDR3 length: 14 amino acids. The V and J ends lost 4 bases and 3 bases, in that order; junction bases with no gene match: 3. Germline CDR1 LNHDA, CDR2 SQIVND (reference sequence).

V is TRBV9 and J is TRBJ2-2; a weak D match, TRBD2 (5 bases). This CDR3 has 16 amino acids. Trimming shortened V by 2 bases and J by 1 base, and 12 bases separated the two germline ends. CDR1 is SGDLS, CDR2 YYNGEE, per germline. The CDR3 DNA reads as TGTGCCAGCAGCGTTAACCCCCGGGGGAACACCGGGGAGCTGTTTTTT. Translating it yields CASSVNPRGNTGELFF.

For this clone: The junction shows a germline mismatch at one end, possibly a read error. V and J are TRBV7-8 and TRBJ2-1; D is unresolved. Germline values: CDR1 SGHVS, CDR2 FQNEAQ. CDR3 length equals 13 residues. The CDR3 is CASSFDFLGLSLF. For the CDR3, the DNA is TGTGCCAGCAGTTTCGACTTCCTCGGTCTATCCCTCTTC.

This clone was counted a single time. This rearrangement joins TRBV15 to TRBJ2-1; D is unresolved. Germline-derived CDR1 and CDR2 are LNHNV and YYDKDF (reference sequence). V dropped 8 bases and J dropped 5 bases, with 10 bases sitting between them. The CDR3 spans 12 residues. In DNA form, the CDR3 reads TGTGCCACCGGACGGCCTGACAATGAGCAGTTCTTC. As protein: CATGRPDNEQFF.

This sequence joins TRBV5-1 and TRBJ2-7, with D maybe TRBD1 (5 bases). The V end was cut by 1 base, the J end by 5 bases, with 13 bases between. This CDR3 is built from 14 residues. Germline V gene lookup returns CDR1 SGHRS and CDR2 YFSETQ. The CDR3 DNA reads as TGCGCCAGCAGCTTGTGGGCAGGGAAGGACGAGCAGTACTTC. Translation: CASSLWAGKDEQYF. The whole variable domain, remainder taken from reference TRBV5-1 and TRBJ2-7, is KAGVTQTPRYLIKTRGQQVTLSCSPISGHRSVSWYQQTPGQGLQFLFEYFSETQRNKGNFPGRFSGRQFSNSRSEMNVSTLELGDSALYLCASSLWAGKDEQYFGPGTRLTVT.

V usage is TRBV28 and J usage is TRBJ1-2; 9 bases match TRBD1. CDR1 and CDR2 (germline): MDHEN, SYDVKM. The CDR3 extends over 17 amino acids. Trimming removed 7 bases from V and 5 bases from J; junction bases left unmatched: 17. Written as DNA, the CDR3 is TGTGCCAGCACCCCGACCAGGGGACAGGGATTGGGTTATGGCTACACCTTC. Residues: CASTPTRGQGLGYGYTF.

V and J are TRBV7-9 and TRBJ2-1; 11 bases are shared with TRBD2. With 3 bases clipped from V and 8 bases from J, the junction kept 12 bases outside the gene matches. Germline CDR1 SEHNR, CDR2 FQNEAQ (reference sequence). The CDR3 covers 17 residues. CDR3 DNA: TGTGCCAGCAGCTTGCTCTTAGCGGGAGGGCCCGGCGATGAGCAGTTCTTC. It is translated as CASSLLLAGGPGDEQFF.

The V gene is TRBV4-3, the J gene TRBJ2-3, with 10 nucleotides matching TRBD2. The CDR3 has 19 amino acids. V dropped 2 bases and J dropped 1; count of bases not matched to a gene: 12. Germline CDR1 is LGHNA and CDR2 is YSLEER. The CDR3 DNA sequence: TGCGCCAGCAGCCAACTGTATCTCGGGACTAGCGAGGGCACAGATACGCAGTATTTT. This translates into CASSQLYLGTSEGTDTQYF.

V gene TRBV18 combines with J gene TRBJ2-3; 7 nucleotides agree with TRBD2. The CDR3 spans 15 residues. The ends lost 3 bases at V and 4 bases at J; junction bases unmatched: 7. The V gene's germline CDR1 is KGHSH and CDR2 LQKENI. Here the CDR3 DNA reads TGTGCCAGCTCACCGGGACCCCGGGAGGCAGATACGCAGTATTTT. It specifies CASSPGPREADTQYF.

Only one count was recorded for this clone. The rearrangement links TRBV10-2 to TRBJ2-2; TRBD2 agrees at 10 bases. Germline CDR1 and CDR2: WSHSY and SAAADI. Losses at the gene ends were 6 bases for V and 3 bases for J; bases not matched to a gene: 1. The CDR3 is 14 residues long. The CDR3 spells CASRAGGYTGELFF. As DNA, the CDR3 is TGCGCCAGCAGAGCGGGAGGGTACACCGGGGAGCTGTTTTTT.

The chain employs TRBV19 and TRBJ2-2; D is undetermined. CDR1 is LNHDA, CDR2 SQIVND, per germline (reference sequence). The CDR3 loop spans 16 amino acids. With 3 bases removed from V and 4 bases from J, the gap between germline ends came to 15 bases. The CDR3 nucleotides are TGTGCCAGTAGTATGACCTTGGGTTCGGTCACCGGGGAGCTGTTTTTT. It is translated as CASSMTLGSVTGELFF.

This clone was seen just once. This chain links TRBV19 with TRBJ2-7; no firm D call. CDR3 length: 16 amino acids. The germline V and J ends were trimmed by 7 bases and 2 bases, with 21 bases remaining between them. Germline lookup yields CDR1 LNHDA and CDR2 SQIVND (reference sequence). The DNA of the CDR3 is TGTGCCAGTACCAAAGACGTCACCTATCAAACCTACGAGCAGTACTTC. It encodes CASTKDVTYQTYEQYF.

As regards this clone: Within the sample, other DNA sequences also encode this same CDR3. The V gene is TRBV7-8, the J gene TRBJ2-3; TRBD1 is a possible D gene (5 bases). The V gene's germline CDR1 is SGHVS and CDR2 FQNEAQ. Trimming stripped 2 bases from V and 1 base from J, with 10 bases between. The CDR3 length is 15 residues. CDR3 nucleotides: TGTGCCAGCAGCTTAAGGGGCAGAGGCACAGATACGCAGTATTTT. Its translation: CASSLRGRGTDTQYF.

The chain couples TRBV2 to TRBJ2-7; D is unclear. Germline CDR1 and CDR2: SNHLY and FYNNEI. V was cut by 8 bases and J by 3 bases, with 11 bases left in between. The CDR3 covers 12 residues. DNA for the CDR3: TGTGCCAGCCACCTAGAAAACTACGAGCAGTACTTC. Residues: CASHLENYEQYF.